This T cell receptor (beta chain) was identified during a study of T-cell memory formation after mild COVID-19. Via MiXCR, TCRdb re-called the 5' RACE reads, giving one row per CDR3 protein. The sample holds fewer than 400,000 distinct CDR3 sequences, approximately 12% seen once. Germline CDR1 and CDR2: SGHTA and FQGNSA. Trimming cost V 0 bases and J 12 bases, with 23 bases left between them. The CDR3 length is 16 residues. The chain has TRBV7-2 and TRBJ1-1, with D perhaps matching TRBD1 (5 bases). The sample taken for sequencing was PBMCs or a T cell subset sorted from them (not recorded which). The origin of this receptor is a man younger than 30 who had mild COVID-19 (a few samples of this study predate the infection). Cell type and time point are not known. The CDR3 DNA reads TGTGCCAGCAGCTTAGCCGGAATCGGGGCCTACGGGGAGTCTTTCTTT. Encoded protein: CASSLAGIGAYGESFF.